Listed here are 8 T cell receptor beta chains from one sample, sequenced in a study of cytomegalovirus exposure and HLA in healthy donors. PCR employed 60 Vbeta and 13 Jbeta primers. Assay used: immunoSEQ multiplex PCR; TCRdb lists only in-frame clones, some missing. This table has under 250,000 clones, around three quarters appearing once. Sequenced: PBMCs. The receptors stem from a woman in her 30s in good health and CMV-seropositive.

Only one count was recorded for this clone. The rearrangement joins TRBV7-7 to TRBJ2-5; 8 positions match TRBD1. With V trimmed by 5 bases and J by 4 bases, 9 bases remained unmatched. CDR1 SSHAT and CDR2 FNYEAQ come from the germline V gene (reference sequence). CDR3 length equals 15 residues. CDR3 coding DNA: TGTGCCAGCAGCCCCTCCAGGGGGCACGGAGAGACCCAGTACTTC. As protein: CASSPSRGHGETQYF.

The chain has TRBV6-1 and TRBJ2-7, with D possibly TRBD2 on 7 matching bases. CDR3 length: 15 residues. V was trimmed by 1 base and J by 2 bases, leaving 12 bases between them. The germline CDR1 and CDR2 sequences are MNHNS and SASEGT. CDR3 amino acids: CASSEEWGGTYEQYF. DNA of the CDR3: TGTGCCAGCAGTGAAGAGTGGGGGGGCACCTACGAGCAGTACTTC.

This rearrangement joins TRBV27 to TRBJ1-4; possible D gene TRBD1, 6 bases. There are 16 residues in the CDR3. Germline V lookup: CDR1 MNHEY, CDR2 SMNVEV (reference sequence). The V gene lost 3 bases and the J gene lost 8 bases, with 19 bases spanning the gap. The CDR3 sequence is CASSFALQGVREKLFF. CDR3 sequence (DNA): TGTGCCAGCAGTTTTGCCCTACAGGGAGTTCGGGAAAAACTGTTTTTT.

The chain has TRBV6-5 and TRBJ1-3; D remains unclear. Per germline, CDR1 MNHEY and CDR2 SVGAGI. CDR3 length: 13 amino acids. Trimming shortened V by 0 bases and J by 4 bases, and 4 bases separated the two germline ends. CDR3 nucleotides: TGTGCCAGCAGTTACTCGAGGGGAAACACCATATATTTT. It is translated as CASSYSRGNTIYF.

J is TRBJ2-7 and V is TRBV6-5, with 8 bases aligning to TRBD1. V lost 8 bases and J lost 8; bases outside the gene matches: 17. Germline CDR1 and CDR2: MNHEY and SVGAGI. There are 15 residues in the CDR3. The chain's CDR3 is CASSFGTGDRLKQYF. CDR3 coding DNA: TGTGCCAGCTCCTTTGGGACAGGAGATAGGTTGAAGCAGTACTTC.

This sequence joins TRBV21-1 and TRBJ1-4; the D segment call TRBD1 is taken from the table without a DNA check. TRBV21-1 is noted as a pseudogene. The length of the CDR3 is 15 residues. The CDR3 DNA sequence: TGTGCCAGCAGCAAAGGGGACAGGGAAAATGAAAAACTGTTTTTT. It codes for CASSKGDRENEKLFF.

The CDR3 nucleotides are TGTGCCAGCAGCTTGAGACAGGGGGCCGCCGGGGAGCTGTTTTTT. Amino acid sequence: CASSLRQGAAGELFF. V and J are TRBV5-6 and TRBJ2-2; 10 bases align to TRBD1. The germline V gene has CDR1 SGHDT and CDR2 YYEEEE. V shed 1 base, J shed 6 bases, and the junction held 3 bases outside the gene matches. The CDR3 covers 15 residues.

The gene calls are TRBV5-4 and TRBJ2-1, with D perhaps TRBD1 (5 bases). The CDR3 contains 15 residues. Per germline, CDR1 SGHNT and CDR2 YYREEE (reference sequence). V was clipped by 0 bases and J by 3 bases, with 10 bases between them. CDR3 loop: CASSLGSGRYNEQFF. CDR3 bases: TGTGCCAGCAGCTTGGGGTCAGGGCGCTACAATGAGCAGTTCTTC.